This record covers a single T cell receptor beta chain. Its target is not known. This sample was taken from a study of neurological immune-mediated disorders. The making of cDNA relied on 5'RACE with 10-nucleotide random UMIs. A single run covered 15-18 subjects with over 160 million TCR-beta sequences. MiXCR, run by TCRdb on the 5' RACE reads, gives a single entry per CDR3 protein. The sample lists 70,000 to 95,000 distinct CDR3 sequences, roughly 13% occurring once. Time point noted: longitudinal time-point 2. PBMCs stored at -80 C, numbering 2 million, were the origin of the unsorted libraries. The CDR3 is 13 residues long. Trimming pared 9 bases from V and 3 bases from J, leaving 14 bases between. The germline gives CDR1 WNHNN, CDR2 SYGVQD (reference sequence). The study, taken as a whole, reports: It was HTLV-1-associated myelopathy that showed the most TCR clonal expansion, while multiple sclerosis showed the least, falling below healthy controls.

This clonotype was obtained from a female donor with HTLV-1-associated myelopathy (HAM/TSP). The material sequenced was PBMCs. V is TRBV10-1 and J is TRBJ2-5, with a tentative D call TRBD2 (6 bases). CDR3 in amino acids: CARETEGKETQYF. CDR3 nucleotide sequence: TGCGCCAGAGAAACGGAGGGGAAAGAGACCCAGTACTTC.